The table lists the clone carrying this T cell receptor (beta chain) with a count of one. These data are taken from a study of shared clonotypes between healthy human individuals. About the research overall: A donor's plate count was three for CD4 naive and three for CD4 memory; CD8 naive had two and CD8 memory one.

Trimming left V 2 bases short and J 3 bases short, with 13 bases between. Germline V lookup: CDR1 SEHNR, CDR2 FQNEAQ (reference sequence). This CDR3 is built from 15 residues. Several immunoSEQ plates held equal portions of the genomic DNA taken from each subset. The table came from immunoSEQ multiplex PCR; TCRdb's copy has only in-frame clones and leaves some out. The table shows about 2 million clones, with approximately 94% occurring only once. Cells designated naive CD8 were CD45RO-negative and were positively selected for CCR7, with terminally differentiated effector memory CD45RA+ cells excluded.

The chain combines TRBV7-9 with TRBJ2-5; D unresolved. The source is a man younger than 35 in good health. Sequencing input: naive CD8+ T cells sorted from blood. CDR3 sequence reads: CASSLPERLEETQYF. CDR3 nucleotide sequence: TGTGCCAGCAGCTTACCCGAGCGCCTGGAAGAGACCCAGTACTTC.